This TCR beta chain comes out of a study of metastatic and nonmetastatic thyroid tumors. No treatment had been given to any patient before thyroid surgery. TCRdb reassembled clones from the PCR reads with MiXCR. The profile covers around 23,000 clones, with roughly 11% appearing a single time and less than 30% taken by the ten largest. Germline V gene lookup returns CDR1 SQVTM and CDR2 ANQGSEA. The CDR3 extends over 13 amino acids. Remarks on this clone: A much larger clonotype is one base distant, so this may be a read error.

This chain joins TRBV29-1 and TRBJ2-2, with D unresolved. The receptor comes from a female donor with papillary thyroid cancer or a benign thyroid nodule (not recorded which). Some clones in this sample may be carry-over from other donors' samples. Sequencing was done on a sample of blood. The CDR3 here is CSVAPGSTWELFF. The DNA of the CDR3 is TGCAGCGTGGCACCCGGTTCCACCTGGGAGCTGTTTTTT.